These 10 T cell receptor beta chains were all obtained from the same sample, sequenced in a study of memory CD4+ T cells and cytomegalovirus serostatus. The sort gate was single viable CD3+CD4+CD8-CD45RO+ cells for memory CD4+ T cells. The assay was immunoSEQ multiplex PCR, and TCRdb's table has in-frame clones only and misses some. The top ten hold more than 0.65% of the sample, which has 45,000 to 60,000 clones, just under 80% seen once. Sequences were obtained from memory CD4+ T cells from blood. The receptors come from an adult in good health and CMV-seronegative.

This clone was recorded a few times. The chain has TRBV19 and TRBJ2-5; TRBD1 matches 9 bases. With 4 bases clipped from V and 7 bases from J, the junction kept 7 bases outside the gene matches. In germline, CDR1 is LNHDA, CDR2 SQIVND (reference sequence). CDR3 length: 14 residues. CDR3 coding DNA: TGTGCCAGTAGTAGCCCGGGACAGGGTACGACCCAGTACTTC. This codes for CASSSPGQGTTQYF.

The rearrangement joins TRBV7-9 to TRBJ2-1; TRBD2 aligns across 7 bases. CDR3 length equals 15 residues. V was clipped by 5 bases and J by 3 bases; unmatched bases: 7. CDR1 and CDR2 (germline): SEHNR, FQNEAQ (reference sequence). CDR3 region: CASSPSGTDYNEQFF. The CDR3 DNA reads TGTGCCAGCAGCCCGAGCGGGACTGACTACAATGAGCAGTTCTTC.

This clone was counted a single time. The chain employs TRBV9 and TRBJ2-1; 11 positions match TRBD2. The V gene end was trimmed by 4 bases and the J gene end by 5 bases; junction bases not matched to a gene: 5. This CDR3 is 15 amino acids long. Germline assignment: CDR1 SGDLS and CDR2 YYNGEE. The CDR3 DNA reads TGTGCCAGCAGCAAGGGACTAGCGGATAACAATGAGCAGTTCTTC. It yields the protein CASSKGLADNNEQFF.

This chain connects TRBV27 to TRBJ1-4, with 7 positions matching TRBD1. This CDR3 comprises 16 residues. After removal of 0 bases from V and 8 bases from J, the junction contained 9 bases not matched to a gene. Germline V lookup: CDR1 MNHEY, CDR2 SMNVEV (reference sequence). CDR3 DNA: TGTGCCAGCAGTTTATCCCCCGACAGGGTCCGCGAAAAACTGTTTTTT. Translated: CASSLSPDRVREKLFF. Variable domain in full (rest from reference TRBV27 and TRBJ1-4): EAQVTQNPRYLITVTGKKLTVTCSQNMNHEYMSWYRQDPGLGLRQIYYSMNVEVTDKGDVPEGYKVSRKEKRNFPLILESPSPNQTSLYFCASSLSPDRVREKLFFGSGTQLSVL.

The chain couples TRBV19 to TRBJ2-2, with D perhaps TRBD1 or TRBD2 (6 bases each). The length of the CDR3 is 16 residues. From germline, CDR1 is LNHDA and CDR2 SQIVND (reference sequence). The V gene lost 5 bases and the J gene lost 5 bases, with 18 bases spanning the gap. The CDR3 reads CASSSPGGGTTGELFF. The CDR3 DNA is TGTGCCAGTAGTTCCCCTGGGGGCGGGACTACCGGGGAGCTGTTTTTT. The full variable domain, rest sourced from reference TRBV19 and TRBJ2-2, is DGGITQSPKYLFRKEGQNVTLSCEQNLNHDAMYWYRQDPGQGLRLIYYSQIVNDFQKGDIAEGYSVSREKKESFPLTVTSAQKNPTAFYLCASSSPGGGTTGELFFGEGSRLTVL.

V and J are TRBV29-1 and TRBJ1-1; unclear D gene. V gave up 4 bases and J gave up 0 bases, with 6 bases separating them. There are 12 residues in the CDR3. Germline V gene data show CDR1 as SQVTM and CDR2 as ANQGSEA. This CDR3 reads CSVGQMNTEAFF. The DNA for the CDR3 is TGCAGCGTTGGGCAGATGAACACTGAAGCTTTCTTT.

The rearrangement uses TRBV11-3 and TRBJ2-5; D call uncertain. The V end was cut by 6 bases, the J end by 1 base, with 9 bases between. CDR1 and CDR2 (germline): SGHNT, YENEEA. The CDR3 is 13 amino acids. The CDR3 DNA reads TGTGCCAGCAGTCGCGAGGTCCAAGAGACCCAGTACTTC. The encoded protein is CASSREVQETQYF.

The chain combines TRBV5-6 with TRBJ1-2; a weak D match, TRBD1 (5 bases). Germline CDR1 is SGHDT and CDR2 is YYEEEE. The CDR3 is made up of 14 amino acids. Trimming took 8 bases from V and 2 from J, leaving 16 bases between them. DNA of the CDR3: TGTGCCAGTTCTAAAACAGGACGAAACTATGGCTACACCTTC. Translating it yields CASSKTGRNYGYTF. Full variable domain (missing parts from reference TRBV5-6 and TRBJ1-2): DAGVTQSPTHLIKTRGQQVTLRCSPKSGHDTVSWYQQALGQGPQFIFQYYEEEERQRGNFPDRFSGHQFPNYSSELNVNALLLGDSALYLCASSKTGRNYGYTFGSGTRLTVV.

The rearrangement uses TRBV7-6 and TRBJ1-4; 8 bases map to TRBD1. The length of the CDR3 is 16 residues. V lost 5 bases and J lost 8; bases outside the gene matches: 13. Germline V gene lookup returns CDR1 SGHVS and CDR2 FNYEAQ. The CDR3 sequence is CASSPNPAGGGEKLFF. The DNA of the CDR3 is TGTGCCAGCAGCCCCAACCCCGCAGGGGGCGGCGAAAAACTGTTTTTT.

The chain joins TRBV6-6 to TRBJ2-5; TRBD2 is a possible D gene (5 bases). V lost 6 bases to trimming and J lost 3 bases, with 20 bases between them. The germline gives CDR1 MNHNY, CDR2 SVGAGI (reference sequence). The CDR3 totals 16 residues. The DNA for the CDR3 is TGTGCCAGCAGCGAACATCGAGGGATTACCAAAGAGACCCAGTACTTC. This translates into CASSEHRGITKETQYF.